The 10 T cell receptor beta chains given below trace back to one sample, sequenced in a study of cytomegalovirus exposure and HLA in healthy donors. PCR employed 60 Vbeta and 13 Jbeta primers. Measured with immunoSEQ multiplex PCR; TCRdb has only the in-frame clones, and not every one. The data contain tens of thousands of clones, about 79% of them singletons. Sequencing was carried out using PBMCs. The origin of the receptors is a man in his 60s in good health and CMV-seropositive.

The chain couples TRBV6-5 to TRBJ1-2, with D perhaps TRBD1 (6 bases). The CDR3 runs to 15 residues. V lost 2 bases and J lost 7, with 17 bases in between. Germline V gene sequence: CDR1 MNHEY, CDR2 SVGAGI. DNA of the CDR3: TGTGCCAGCAGTTACGGGGGACAATCGATGGGTGGCTACACCTTC. Encoded protein: CASSYGGQSMGGYTF.

J is TRBJ2-3 and V is TRBV7-2, with 10 bases fitting TRBD2. From germline, CDR1 is SGHTA and CDR2 FQGNSA. This CDR3 has 15 amino acids. J gave up 4 bases and V 5 bases, and 6 bases lay outside the gene matches. CDR3 nucleotide sequence: TGTGCCAGCAGCCTCGAGCGGGGGGGCGCAGATACGCAGTATTTT. It translates to CASSLERGGADTQYF.

The rearrangement joins TRBV7-9 to TRBJ2-7; D possibly corresponds to TRBD1 (6 bases). The length of the CDR3 is 16 residues. Germline V lookup: CDR1 SEHNR, CDR2 FQNEAQ (reference sequence). V shed 4 bases and J shed 3 bases, with 19 bases lying between them. For the CDR3, the DNA is TGTGCCAGCAGCTCCGTTAGACGCAGGGGAGTCTACGAGCAGTACTTC. This gives the protein CASSSVRRRGVYEQYF.

This clone appeared a few times. The rearrangement links TRBV13 to TRBJ2-1; D perhaps matches TRBD2 (6 bases). This CDR3 spans 19 amino acids. Germline CDR1 is PRHDT and CDR2 is FYEKMQ (reference sequence). V was shortened by 6 bases and J by 5 bases, with 29 bases between the two germline ends. The CDR3 DNA is TGTGCCAGCAGTGTAAAAGCGGGCGGATTAAGCCACCGGGACAATGAGCAGTTCTTC. Its translation is CASSVKAGGLSHRDNEQFF.

V usage is TRBV5-1 and J usage is TRBJ1-1; TRBD1 is a possible D gene (5 bases). The CDR3 covers 15 residues. Germline V gene lookup returns CDR1 SGHRS and CDR2 YFSETQ. V was clipped by 4 bases and J by 1 base, with 14 bases between them. The CDR3 nucleotides are TGCGCCAGCAGCCTTACAGGCATTGGGAACACTGAAGCTTTCTTT. Translation gives CASSLTGIGNTEAFF.

Note on this clone: A read error may produce the germline difference seen at one junction end. The chain links TRBV19 to TRBJ2-2; D remains ambiguous. There are 14 residues in the CDR3. Germline CDR1 LNHDA, CDR2 SQIVND (reference sequence). The CDR3 DNA reads TGTGCCAGTAGTATACAGCGAAACACCGAGGAGCTGTTTTTT. Protein: CASSIQRNTEELFF.

This clone was counted between two and nine times. CDR3 DNA sequence: TGTGCCAGCAGTGAAGGTCTGCTAGCGCTTACGAACACCGGGGAGCTGTTTTTT. The encoded protein is CASSEGLLALTNTGELFF. This chain uses TRBV2 with TRBJ2-2; a possible D gene is TRBD2 (6 bases). Trimming removed 1 base at V and 0 bases at J, with 15 bases between. This CDR3 is built from 18 residues. CDR1 is SNHLY, CDR2 FYNNEI, per germline.

The rearrangement uses TRBV11-3 and TRBJ1-1; D is perhaps TRBD1 (6 bases). Germline V gene data show CDR1 as SGHNT and CDR2 as YENEEA. V was trimmed by 4 bases and J by 5 bases, leaving 20 bases between them. The CDR3 has 16 residues. CDR3 sequence: CASSSGLSGGRTEAFF. CDR3 DNA: TGTGCCAGCAGCTCAGGCCTCTCGGGGGGCCGGACTGAAGCTTTCTTT.

This clone was detected a few times. The rearrangement joins TRBV7-9 to TRBJ2-4, with TRBD2 matching over 9 bases. Trimming took 1 base from V and 0 from J; bases not matched to a gene: 10. The germline V gene encodes CDR1 SEHNR and CDR2 FQNEAQ (reference sequence). CDR3 size: 19 residues. The CDR3 loop is CASSLVLAGNFLAKNIQYF. CDR3 in DNA: TGTGCCAGCAGCTTAGTCCTAGCGGGGAACTTCTTAGCCAAAAACATTCAGTACTTC.

This chain uses TRBV7-9 with TRBJ1-3, with D hard to call. The CDR3 is 15 amino acids. V lost 5 bases and J 0 bases, leaving 11 bases between the germline ends. In germline, CDR1 is SEHNR, CDR2 FQNEAQ (reference sequence). DNA of the CDR3: TGTGCCAGCAGCGGTGGGTGGGCCTCTGGAAACACCATATATTTT. Encoded protein: CASSGGWASGNTIYF.